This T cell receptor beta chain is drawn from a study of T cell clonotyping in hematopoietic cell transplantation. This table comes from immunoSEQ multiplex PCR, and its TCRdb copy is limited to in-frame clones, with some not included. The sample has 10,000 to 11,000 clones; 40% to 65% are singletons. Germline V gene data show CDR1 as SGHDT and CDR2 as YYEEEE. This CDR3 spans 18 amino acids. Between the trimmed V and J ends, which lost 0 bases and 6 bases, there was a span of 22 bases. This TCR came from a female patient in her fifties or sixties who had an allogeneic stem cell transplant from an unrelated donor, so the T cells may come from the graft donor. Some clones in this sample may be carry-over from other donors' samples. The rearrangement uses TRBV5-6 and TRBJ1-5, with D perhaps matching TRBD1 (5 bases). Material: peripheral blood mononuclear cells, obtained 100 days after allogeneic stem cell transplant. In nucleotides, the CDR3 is TGTGCCAGCAGCTTGGAGGGTGGGGCCGGAGCATACAGTCAGCCCCAGCATTTT. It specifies CASSLEGGAGAYSQPQHF.